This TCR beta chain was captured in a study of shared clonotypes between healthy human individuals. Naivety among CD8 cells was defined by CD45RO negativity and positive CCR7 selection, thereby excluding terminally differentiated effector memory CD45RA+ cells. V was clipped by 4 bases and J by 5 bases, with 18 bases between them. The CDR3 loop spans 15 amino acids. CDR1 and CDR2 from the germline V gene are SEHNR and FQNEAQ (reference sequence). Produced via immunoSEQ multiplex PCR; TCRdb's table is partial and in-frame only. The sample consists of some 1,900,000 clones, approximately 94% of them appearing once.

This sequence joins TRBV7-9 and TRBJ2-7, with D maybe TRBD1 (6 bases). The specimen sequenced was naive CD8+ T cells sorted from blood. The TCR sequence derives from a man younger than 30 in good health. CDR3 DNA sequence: TGTGCCAGCAGCTCGCAAGGGGGAGCCACCCACGAGCAGTACTTC. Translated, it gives CASSSQGGATHEQYF.